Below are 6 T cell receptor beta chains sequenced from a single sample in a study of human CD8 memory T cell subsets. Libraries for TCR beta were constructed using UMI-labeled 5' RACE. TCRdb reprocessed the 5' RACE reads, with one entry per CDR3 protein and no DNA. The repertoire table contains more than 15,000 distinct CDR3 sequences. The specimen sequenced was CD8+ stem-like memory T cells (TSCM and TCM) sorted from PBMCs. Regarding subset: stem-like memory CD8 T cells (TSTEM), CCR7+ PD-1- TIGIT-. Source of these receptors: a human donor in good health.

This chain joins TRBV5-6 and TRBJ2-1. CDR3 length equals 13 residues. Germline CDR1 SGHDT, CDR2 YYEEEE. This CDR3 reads CASSIGTVNEQFF.

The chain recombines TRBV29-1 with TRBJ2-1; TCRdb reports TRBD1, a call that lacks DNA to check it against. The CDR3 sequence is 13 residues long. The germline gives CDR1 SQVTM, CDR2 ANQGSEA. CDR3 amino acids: CSVERGRVNEQFF.

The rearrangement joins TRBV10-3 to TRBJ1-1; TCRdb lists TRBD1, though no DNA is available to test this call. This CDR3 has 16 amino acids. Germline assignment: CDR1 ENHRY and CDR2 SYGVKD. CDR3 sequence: CAISESRTSMNTEAFF.

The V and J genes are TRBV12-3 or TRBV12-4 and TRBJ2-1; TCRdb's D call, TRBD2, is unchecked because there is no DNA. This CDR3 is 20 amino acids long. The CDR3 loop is CASSLVASGRVSSSYNEQFF.

The CDR3 sequence: CASSPGQGLFNYGYTF. The chain employs TRBV4-3 and TRBJ1-2; TCRdb gives TRBD1 as the D gene, but with no DNA this cannot be confirmed. The germline V gene has CDR1 LGHNA and CDR2 YSLEER. The CDR3 has 16 residues.

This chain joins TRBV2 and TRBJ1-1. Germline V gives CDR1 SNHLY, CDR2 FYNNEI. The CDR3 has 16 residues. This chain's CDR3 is CASSDQSPSTRTEAFF.